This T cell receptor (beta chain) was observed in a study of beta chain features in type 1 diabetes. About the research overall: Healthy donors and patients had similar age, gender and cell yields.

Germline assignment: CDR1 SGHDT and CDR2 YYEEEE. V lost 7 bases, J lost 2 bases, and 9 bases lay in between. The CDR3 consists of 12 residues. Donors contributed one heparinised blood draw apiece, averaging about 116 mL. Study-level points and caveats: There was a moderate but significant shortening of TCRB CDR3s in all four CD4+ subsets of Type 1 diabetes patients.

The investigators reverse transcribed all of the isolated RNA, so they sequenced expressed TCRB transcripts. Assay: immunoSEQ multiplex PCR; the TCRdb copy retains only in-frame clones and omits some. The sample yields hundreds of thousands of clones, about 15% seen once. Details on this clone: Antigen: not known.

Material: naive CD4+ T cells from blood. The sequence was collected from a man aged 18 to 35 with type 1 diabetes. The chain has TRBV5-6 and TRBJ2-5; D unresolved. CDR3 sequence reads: CASHTVQETQYF. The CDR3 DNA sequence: TGTGCCAGCCACACAGTGCAAGAGACCCAGTACTTC.